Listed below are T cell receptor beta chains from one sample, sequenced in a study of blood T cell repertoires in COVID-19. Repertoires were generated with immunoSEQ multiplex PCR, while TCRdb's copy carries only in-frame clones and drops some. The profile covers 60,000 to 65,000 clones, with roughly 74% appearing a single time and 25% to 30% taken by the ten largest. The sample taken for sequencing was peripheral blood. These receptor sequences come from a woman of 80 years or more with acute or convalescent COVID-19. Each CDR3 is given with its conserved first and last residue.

CDR3: CASNKVPGGLNTEAFF
V: TRBV19

CDR3: CASSQDIPSGTGELFF
V: TRBV4-2

CDR3: CASRRLAGSSDTQYF
V: TRBV2

CDR3: CASSPSAGLAGVNTGELFF
V: TRBV11-3

CDR3: CASSQSGQGRGSQHF
V: TRBV27

CDR3: CASSTSGISEQYF
V: TRBV12-3/TRBV12-4

CDR3: CATRGTPLNQPQHF
V: TRBV10-3

CDR3: CASSLPQGRTEAFF
V: TRBV7-2

CDR3: CASSSIGQGGQETQYF
V: TRBV5-6

CDR3: CASSLGLAQNTEAFF
V: TRBV5-1

CDR3: CASRIQGNSNQPQHF
V: TRBV19

CDR3: CASSFRTPTNEKLFF
V: TRBV28

CDR3: CASSLNGEVETQYF
V: TRBV5-1

CDR3: CASSLVPGGNEQYF
V: TRBV11-3

CDR3: CASTPGLGWGGTDTQYF
V: TRBV28

CDR3: CASSVDEENIQYF
V: TRBV9

CDR3: CASSPSLAGGYEQYF
V: TRBV7-2

CDR3: CASSESPGQGEQYF
V: TRBV10-1

CDR3: CASSLSGQITEAFF
V: TRBV5-6

CDR3: CASSLGGTGTKNSPLHF
V: TRBV11-2

CDR3: CASSFSSWEAGELFF
V: TRBV7-8

CDR3: CASSQIPPGQGGEKLFF
V: TRBV4-3

CDR3: CASSNGSLPGKVTEAFF
V: TRBV21-1

CDR3: CASSQGQGADEQYF
V: TRBV4-1

CDR3: CASSVGQGPQNGELFF
V: TRBV2

CDR3: CASSYSRGYTEAFF
V: TRBV6-5